This T cell receptor (beta chain) appears in the sequencing data of a study of cytotoxic CD8 clonotypes in ibrutinib-treated CLL. Across the study: Roughly 25 partial and 2 complete responses; at median about 70 months, 14 remitted, some 12 progressed.

This clone was seen a few times. Libraries were prepared by immunoSEQ multiplex PCR; TCRdb keeps only in-frame clonotypes and omits some of them. This table holds tens of thousands of clones, less than 75% found once. After removal of 2 bases from V and 6 bases from J, the junction contained 4 bases not matched to a gene. CDR1 MNHEY and CDR2 SVGAGI come from the germline V gene. The CDR3 is made up of 15 amino acids. The source was PBMCs, collected after 12 months of ibrutinib treatment. This chain links TRBV6-5 with TRBJ2-2; 9 nucleotides line up with TRBD2. The source of this sequence is a human donor with chronic lymphocytic leukemia. The DNA of the CDR3 is TGTGCCAGCAGTTACAGCGGACTAGCGCCCGGGGAGCTGTTTTTT. Translating it yields CASSYSGLAPGELFF.